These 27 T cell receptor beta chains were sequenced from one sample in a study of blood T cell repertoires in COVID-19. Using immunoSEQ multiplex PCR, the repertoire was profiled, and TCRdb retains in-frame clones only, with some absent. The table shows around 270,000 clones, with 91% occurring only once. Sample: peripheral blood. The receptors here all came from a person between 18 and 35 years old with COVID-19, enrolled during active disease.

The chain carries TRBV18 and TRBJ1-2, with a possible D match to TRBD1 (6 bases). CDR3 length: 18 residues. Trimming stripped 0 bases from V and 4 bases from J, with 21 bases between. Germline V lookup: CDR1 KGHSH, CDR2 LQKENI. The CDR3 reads CASSPPSGGRDSAYGYTF. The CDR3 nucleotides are TGTGCCAGCTCACCACCGTCGGGGGGCCGGGATTCGGCCTATGGCTACACCTTC.

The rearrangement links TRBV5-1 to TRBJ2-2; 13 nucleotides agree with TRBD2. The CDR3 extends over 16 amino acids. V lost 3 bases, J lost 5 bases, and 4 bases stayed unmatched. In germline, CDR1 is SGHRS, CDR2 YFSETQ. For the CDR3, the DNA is TGCGCCAGCAGCTCCGGGACTAGCGGGACGACCGGGGAGCTGTTTTTT. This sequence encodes CASSSGTSGTTGELFF.

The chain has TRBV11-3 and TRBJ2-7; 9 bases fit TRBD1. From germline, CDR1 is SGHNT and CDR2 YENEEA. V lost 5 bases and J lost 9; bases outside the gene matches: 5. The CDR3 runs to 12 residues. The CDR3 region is CASSLDRGGQYF. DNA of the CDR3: TGTGCCAGCAGCCTGGACAGGGGTGGGCAGTACTTC. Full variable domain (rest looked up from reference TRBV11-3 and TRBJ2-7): EAGVVQSPRYKIIEKKQPVAFWCNPISGHNTLYWYLQNLGQGPELLIRYENEEAVDDSQLPKDRFSAERLKGVDSTLKIQPAELGDSAVYLCASSLDRGGQYFGPGTRLTVT.

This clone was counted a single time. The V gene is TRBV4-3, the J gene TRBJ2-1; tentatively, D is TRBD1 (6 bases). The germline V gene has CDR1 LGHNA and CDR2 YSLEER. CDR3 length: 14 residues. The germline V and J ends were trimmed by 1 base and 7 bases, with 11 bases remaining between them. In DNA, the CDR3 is TGCGCCAGCAGCCAAGTTGCAGGGGCAAATGAGCAGTTCTTC. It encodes CASSQVAGANEQFF.

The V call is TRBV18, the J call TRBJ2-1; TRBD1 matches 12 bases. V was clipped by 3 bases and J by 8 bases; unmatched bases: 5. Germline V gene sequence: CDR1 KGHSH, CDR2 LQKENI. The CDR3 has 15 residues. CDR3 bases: TGTGCCAGCTCACCGCCGGGACAGGGGGCGTATGAGCAGTTCTTC. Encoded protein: CASSPPGQGAYEQFF.

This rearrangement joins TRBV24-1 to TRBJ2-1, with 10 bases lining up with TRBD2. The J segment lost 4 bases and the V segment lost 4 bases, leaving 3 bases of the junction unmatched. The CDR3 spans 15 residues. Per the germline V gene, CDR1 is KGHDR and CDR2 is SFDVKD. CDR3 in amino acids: CATSEGTSVYNEQFF. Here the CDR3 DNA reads TGTGCCACCAGTGAGGGGACTAGCGTATACAATGAGCAGTTCTTC.

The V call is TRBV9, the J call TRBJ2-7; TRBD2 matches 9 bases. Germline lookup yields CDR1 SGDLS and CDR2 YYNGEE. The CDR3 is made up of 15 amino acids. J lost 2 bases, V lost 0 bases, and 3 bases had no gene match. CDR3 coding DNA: TGTGCCAGCAGCGTAGAAGCGGGAGGCCCCTACGAGCAGTACTTC. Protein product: CASSVEAGGPYEQYF.

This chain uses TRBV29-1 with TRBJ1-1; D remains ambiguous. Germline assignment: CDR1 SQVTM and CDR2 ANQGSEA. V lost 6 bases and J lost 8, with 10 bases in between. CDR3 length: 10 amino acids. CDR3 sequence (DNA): TGCAGCGTGAGGGATCCAGAAGCTTTCTTT. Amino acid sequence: CSVRDPEAFF.

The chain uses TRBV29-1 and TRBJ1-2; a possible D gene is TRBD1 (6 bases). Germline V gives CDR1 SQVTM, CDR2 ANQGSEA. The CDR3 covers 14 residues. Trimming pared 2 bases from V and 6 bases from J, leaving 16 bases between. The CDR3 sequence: CSVESTGTPDGYTF. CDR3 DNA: TGCAGCGTTGAATCTACCGGGACACCAGATGGCTACACCTTC.

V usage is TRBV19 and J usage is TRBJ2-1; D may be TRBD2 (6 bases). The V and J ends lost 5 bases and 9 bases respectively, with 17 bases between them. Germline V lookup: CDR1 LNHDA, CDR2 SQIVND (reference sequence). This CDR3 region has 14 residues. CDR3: CASSSSGLLVEQFF. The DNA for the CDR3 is TGTGCCAGTAGTTCTAGTGGACTATTAGTTGAGCAGTTCTTC.

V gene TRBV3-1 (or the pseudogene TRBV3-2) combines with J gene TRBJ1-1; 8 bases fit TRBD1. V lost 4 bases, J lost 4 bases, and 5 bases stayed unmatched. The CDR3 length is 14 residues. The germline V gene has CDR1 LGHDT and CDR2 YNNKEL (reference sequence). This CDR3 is CASSPTGGVTEAFF. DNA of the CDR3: TGTGCCAGCAGCCCTACAGGGGGGGTCACTGAAGCTTTCTTT.

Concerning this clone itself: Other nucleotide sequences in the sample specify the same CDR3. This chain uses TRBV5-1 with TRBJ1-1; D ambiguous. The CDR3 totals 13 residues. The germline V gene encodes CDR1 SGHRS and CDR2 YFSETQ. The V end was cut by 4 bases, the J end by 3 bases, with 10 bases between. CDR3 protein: CASSLKLDTEAFF. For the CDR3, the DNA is TGCGCCAGCAGCCTCAAACTCGACACTGAAGCTTTCTTT.

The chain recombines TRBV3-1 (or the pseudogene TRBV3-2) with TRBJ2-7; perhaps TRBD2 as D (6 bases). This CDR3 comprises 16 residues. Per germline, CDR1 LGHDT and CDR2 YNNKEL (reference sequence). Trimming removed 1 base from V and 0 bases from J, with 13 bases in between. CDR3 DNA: TGTGCCAGCAGCCAAGGTCGTCTGGGACTCTCCTACGAGCAGTACTTC. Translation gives CASSQGRLGLSYEQYF.

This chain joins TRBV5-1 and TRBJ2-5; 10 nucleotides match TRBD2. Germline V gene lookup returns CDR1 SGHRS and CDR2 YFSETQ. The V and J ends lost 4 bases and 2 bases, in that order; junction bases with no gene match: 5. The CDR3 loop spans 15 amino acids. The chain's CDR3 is CASSPLAGAQETQYF. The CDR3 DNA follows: TGCGCCAGCAGCCCCCTAGCGGGGGCACAAGAGACCCAGTACTTC. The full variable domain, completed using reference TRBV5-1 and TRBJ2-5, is KAGVTQTPRYLIKTRGQQVTLSCSPISGHRSVSWYQQTPGQGLQFLFEYFSETQRNKGNFPGRFSGRQFSNSRSEMNVSTLELGDSALYLCASSPLAGAQETQYFGPGTRLLVL.

CDR3 residues: CASSLTGGVTSGSYNEQFF. As DNA, the CDR3 is TGTGCCAGCAGCTTAACGGGAGGGGTAACTAGCGGATCCTACAATGAGCAGTTCTTC. The chain combines TRBV7-8 with TRBJ2-1, with 8 bases aligning to TRBD2. The CDR3 sequence is 19 residues long. Germline values: CDR1 SGHVS, CDR2 FQNEAQ. V shed 2 bases, J shed 1 base, and the junction held 13 bases outside the gene matches.

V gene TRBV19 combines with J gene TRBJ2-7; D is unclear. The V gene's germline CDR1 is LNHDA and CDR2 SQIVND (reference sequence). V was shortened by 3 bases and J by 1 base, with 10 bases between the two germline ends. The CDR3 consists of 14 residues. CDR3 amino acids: CASSILVNSYEQYF. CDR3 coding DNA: TGTGCCAGTAGTATTCTTGTAAATTCCTACGAGCAGTACTTC.

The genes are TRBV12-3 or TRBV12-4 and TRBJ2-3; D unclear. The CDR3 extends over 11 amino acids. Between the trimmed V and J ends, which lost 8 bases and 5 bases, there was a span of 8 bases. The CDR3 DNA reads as TGTGCCAGCGAGACGGGAGATACGCAGTATTTT. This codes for CASETGDTQYF.

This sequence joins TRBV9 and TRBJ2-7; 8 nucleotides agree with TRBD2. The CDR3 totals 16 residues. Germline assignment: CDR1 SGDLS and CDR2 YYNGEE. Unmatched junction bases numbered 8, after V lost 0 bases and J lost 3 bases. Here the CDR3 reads CASSVGGTSSFYEQYF. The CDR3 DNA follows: TGTGCCAGCAGCGTAGGCGGGACTAGTAGTTTCTACGAGCAGTACTTC.

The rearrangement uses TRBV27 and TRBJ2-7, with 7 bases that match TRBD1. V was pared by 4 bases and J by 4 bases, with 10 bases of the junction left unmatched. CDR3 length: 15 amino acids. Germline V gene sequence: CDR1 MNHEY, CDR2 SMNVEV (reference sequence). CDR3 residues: CASSSRQGGLYEQYF. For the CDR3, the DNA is TGTGCCAGCAGTTCAAGACAGGGTGGGCTGTACGAGCAGTACTTC.

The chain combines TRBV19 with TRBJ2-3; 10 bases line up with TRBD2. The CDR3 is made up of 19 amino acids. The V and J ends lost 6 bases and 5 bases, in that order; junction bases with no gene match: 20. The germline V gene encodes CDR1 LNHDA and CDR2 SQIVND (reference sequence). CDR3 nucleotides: TGTGCCAGTAGACCATTGCAGGAGTCCGGACTAGCGGATTTAGATACGCAGTATTTT. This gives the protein CASRPLQESGLADLDTQYF.

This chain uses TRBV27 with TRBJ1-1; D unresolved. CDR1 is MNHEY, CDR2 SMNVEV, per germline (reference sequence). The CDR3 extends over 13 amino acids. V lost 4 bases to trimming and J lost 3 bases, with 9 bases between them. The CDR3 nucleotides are TGTGCCAGCAGTTGGAGGGTGGACACTGAAGCTTTCTTT. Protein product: CASSWRVDTEAFF.

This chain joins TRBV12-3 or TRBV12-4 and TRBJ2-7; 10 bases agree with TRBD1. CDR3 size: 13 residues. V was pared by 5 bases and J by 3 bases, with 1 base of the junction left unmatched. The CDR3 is CASSRTGGYEQYF. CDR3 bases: TGTGCCAGCAGTAGGACAGGGGGCTACGAGCAGTACTTC.

DNA for the CDR3: TGCGCCAGCAGCCAAGTCGGCAGGGGATCGAACGAGCAGTACTTC. Translated, it gives CASSQVGRGSNEQYF. The chain couples TRBV4-3 to TRBJ2-7; tentatively, D is TRBD1 (6 bases). V lost 1 base and J 5 bases, leaving 15 bases between the germline ends. CDR1 is LGHNA and CDR2 is YSLEER in the germline V gene. CDR3 length equals 15 residues.

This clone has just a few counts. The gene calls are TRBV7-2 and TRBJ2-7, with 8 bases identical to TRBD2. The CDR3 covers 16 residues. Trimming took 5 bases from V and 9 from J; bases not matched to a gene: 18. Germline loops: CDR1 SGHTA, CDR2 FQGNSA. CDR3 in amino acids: CASSPQIGVSGGGQYF. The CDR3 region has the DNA TGTGCCAGCAGCCCCCAAATTGGTGTTTCGGGAGGGGGGCAGTACTTC.

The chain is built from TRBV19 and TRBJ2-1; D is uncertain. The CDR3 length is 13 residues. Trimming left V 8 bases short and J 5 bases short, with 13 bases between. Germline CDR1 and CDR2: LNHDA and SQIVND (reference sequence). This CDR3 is CASAILSHNEQFF. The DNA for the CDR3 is TGTGCCAGTGCCATTCTGAGCCACAATGAGCAGTTCTTC.

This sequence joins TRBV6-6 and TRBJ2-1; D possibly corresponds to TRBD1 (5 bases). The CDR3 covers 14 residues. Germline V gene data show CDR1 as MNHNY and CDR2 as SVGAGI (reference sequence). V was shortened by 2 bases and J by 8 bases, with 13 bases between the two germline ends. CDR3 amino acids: CASSYPGGADEQFF. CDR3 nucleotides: TGTGCCAGCAGTTACCCGGGTGGGGCTGATGAGCAGTTCTTC.

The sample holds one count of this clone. CDR3 DNA sequence: TGCGCCAGCAGCCCAATAGCGGGAGCCGGGGAGCTGTTTTTT. Its protein product is CASSPIAGAGELFF. This chain joins TRBV5-1 and TRBJ2-2; 9 nucleotides match TRBD2. Trimming removed 4 bases from V and 6 bases from J; junction bases left unmatched: 4. Germline CDR1 SGHRS, CDR2 YFSETQ. This CDR3 has 14 amino acids.